Sequencing of this TCR beta chain was carried out in a study of blood T cell repertoires in COVID-19. Study-wide background: The origin of the acute and convalescent COVID-19 samples was the United States, Italy and Spain. The cDNA or gDNA used as material had been derived from T cells, B-cell-depleted T cells, or PBMCs.

Methods used by the authors: Reference gene primer amplification yielded estimated nucleated cell counts. Clones were sequenced by immunoSEQ multiplex PCR, and TCRdb holds only the in-frame ones, with some missing. For V, J and clone size, that table is used; D and trimming come from the DNA. The table shows some 8,000 clones, with roughly four fifths occurring only once. Sequencing was performed on peripheral blood. This sequence was found in a human donor in a cohort sampled during active COVID-19.

CDR3 sequence: CASSQGDRGTEAFF. CDR3 sequence (DNA): TGTGCCAGCAGCCAAGGGGACAGGGGGACTGAAGCTTTCTTT. The chain is built from TRBV3-1 (or the pseudogene TRBV3-2) and TRBJ1-1; 11 nucleotides align to TRBD1. The CDR3 runs to 14 residues. Germline CDR1 LGHDT, CDR2 YNNKEL (reference sequence). Trimming removed 1 base from V and 5 bases from J; junction bases left unmatched: 0.